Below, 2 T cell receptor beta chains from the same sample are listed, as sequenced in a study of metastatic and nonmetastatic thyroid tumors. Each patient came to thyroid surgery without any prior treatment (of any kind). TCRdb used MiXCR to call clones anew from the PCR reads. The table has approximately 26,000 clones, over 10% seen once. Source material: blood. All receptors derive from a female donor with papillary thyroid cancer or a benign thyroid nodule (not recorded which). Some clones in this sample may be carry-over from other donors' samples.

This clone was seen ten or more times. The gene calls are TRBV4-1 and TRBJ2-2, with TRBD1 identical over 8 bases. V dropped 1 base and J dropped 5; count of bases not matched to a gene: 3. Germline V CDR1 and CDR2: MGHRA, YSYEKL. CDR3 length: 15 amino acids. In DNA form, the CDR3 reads TGCGCCAGCAGCCAAGCCAGGGGGCGGACCGGGGAGCTGTTTTTT. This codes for CASSQARGRTGELFF.

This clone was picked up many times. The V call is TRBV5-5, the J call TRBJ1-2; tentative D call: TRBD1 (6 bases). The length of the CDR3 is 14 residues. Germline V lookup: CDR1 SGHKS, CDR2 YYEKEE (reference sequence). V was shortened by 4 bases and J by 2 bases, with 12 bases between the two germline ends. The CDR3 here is CASSPGQLNYGYTF. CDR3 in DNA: TGTGCCAGCAGCCCCGGACAGCTAAACTATGGCTACACCTTC.